This T cell receptor beta chain stems from a study of regulatory T cells in long-lasting Graves disease. Study-wide results and caveats: Newly diagnosed Graves' patients exceeded persistent ones in TCR diversity. A limited number of samples was an acknowledged limitation. Sampling was limited to peripheral blood rather than thyroid tissue.

Combining iRepertoire HTBI primers with Arm-PCR of CDR3 regions, the authors built TCR beta libraries. TCRdb independently ran MiXCR on the multiplex PCR reads; one entry per CDR3 protein. Among around 400,000 distinct CDR3 sequences, approximately 23% were seen once, and the ten largest hold about 27%. A note on this clonotype: Antigen: not known.

Time point given: persistent/refractory GD, antithyroid drugs over 5 years with positive TRAb. Preparation of the TCR library used RNA extracted from PBMCs. The V gene end was trimmed by 4 bases and the J gene end by 5 bases; junction bases not matched to a gene: 6. The germline V gene encodes CDR1 MNHEY and CDR2 SMNVEV (reference sequence). This CDR3 is built from 14 residues. Material: peripheral blood mononuclear cells (PBMCs), obtained when the disease was refractory, from a patient treated with antithyroid drugs. The chain is built from TRBV27 and TRBJ1-2; 8 bases are shared with TRBD1. This clonotype was sampled from a woman between 35 and 50 years old with Graves disease. The CDR3 DNA reads TGTGCCAGCAGTTCCTCCGGGACAGGTTATGGCTACACCTTC. Protein sequence: CASSSSGTGYGYTF.